This T cell receptor beta chain originates from a study of cytomegalovirus exposure and HLA in healthy donors. A multiplex PCR was run with 60 Vbeta primers and 13 Jbeta primers. Assay: immunoSEQ multiplex PCR; the TCRdb copy retains only in-frame clones and omits some. Among approximately 110,000 clones listed, 70% to 85% were seen once. Trimming at V came to 0 bases and at J to 0 bases, leaving 3 bases not matched to a gene. The CDR3 sequence is 18 residues long. The V gene's germline CDR1 is MGHRA and CDR2 YSYEKL. The chain links TRBV4-1 to TRBJ2-2; TRBD2 aligns across 11 bases. Sequencing was done on a sample of PBMCs. This receptor was taken from a woman in her thirties or forties in good health and CMV-seropositive. The CDR3 is CASSQEGLAEPNTGELFF. CDR3 coding DNA: TGCGCCAGCAGCCAAGAGGGACTAGCGGAACCGAACACCGGGGAGCTGTTTTTT.